Below, one T cell receptor beta chain is given with its context. Its antigen is undetermined. This sample was included in a study of a mutant IDH1 vaccine in newly diagnosed glioma. This CDR3 has 17 residues. Germline assignment: CDR1 LNHDA and CDR2 SQIVND (reference sequence). Trimming left V 6 bases short and J 0 bases short, with 15 bases between. Generated by immunoSEQ multiplex PCR, the TCRdb table keeps only in-frame clones and is missing some. The table lists 9,500 to 12,000 clones, around 88% of them singletons. Indicated time point: week 23, last vaccination. The investigators gave 300 ug of mutant IDH1 20-mer peptide in each vaccine dose, together with topical imiquimod.

The V gene is TRBV19, the J gene TRBJ1-6, with D unclear. The sample consisted of PBMCs, taken from a glioma patient whose treatment included an IDH1 peptide vaccine. This receptor was taken from a woman aged 40 to 55 with glioma. Some clones in this sample may be carry-over from other donors' samples. Here the CDR3 reads CASRDRQWGSYNSPLHF. The CDR3 DNA follows: TGTGCCAGTAGAGACCGTCAATGGGGCTCCTATAATTCACCCCTCCACTTT.